The 23 T cell receptor beta chains in this list originate from one sample, sequenced in a study of persistence of HIV-infected CD4 T cells. The stimulus was an HIV-1 Gag 15-mer peptide pool, about 1 ug/peptide/mL. Sorted nonresponding memory CD4+ T cells were CD40L-negative, CD69-negative, CD45RO-high. Sequencing used immunoSEQ version 4 in survey mode. Method: immunoSEQ multiplex PCR; TCRdb's copy keeps in-frame clones and lacks some. The sample has about 40,000 clones, approximately 80% seen once. Their antigen targets remain unknown. The sample in question was CD4+ T cells sorted from PBMCs after 18-hour stimulation, obtained from a patient who received antiretroviral therapy. Receptor source: an adult man with HIV who was CMV-seropositive.

The CDR3 DNA sequence: TGTGCCAGCAGCTTACAGGGGTTGAGTTCACCCCTCCACTTT. This sequence encodes CASSLQGLSSPLHF. The chain uses TRBV7-3 and TRBJ1-6, with a tentative D call TRBD1 (6 bases). V lost 2 bases and J lost 9, with 11 bases in between. The CDR3 is made up of 14 amino acids. The germline gives CDR1 SGHTA, CDR2 FQGTGA.

The chain is built from TRBV2 and TRBJ1-1; D call uncertain. Germline loops: CDR1 SNHLY, CDR2 FYNNEI. This CDR3 comprises 13 residues. V lost 4 bases, J lost 4 bases, and 10 bases lay in between. The CDR3 reads CASSGPPGTEAFF. CDR3 DNA sequence: TGTGCCAGCAGTGGACCCCCGGGCACTGAAGCTTTCTTT.

The chain uses TRBV3-1 (or the pseudogene TRBV3-2) and TRBJ2-2; D possibly corresponds to TRBD1 (5 bases). CDR1 and CDR2 (germline): LGHDT, YNNKEL (reference sequence). V was clipped by 5 bases and J by 4 bases, with 11 bases between them. CDR3 length equals 14 residues. In DNA, the CDR3 is TGTGCCAGCAGCTCTCGACAGCGCACCGGGGAGCTGTTTTTT. Translating gives CASSSRQRTGELFF.

The chain recombines TRBV10-1 with TRBJ2-7, with D hard to call. V gave up 6 bases and J gave up 6 bases, with 12 bases separating them. This CDR3 is 12 amino acids long. In germline, CDR1 is WNHNN, CDR2 SYGVQD (reference sequence). CDR3 region: CASSAGWFEQYF. DNA of the CDR3: TGCGCCAGCAGCGCTGGTTGGTTCGAGCAGTACTTC.

The rearrangement joins TRBV6-6 to TRBJ2-3; TRBD2 matches 7 bases. The CDR3 consists of 18 residues. V was clipped by 6 bases and J by 6 bases; unmatched bases: 21. Looked up from germline, CDR1 is MNHNY and CDR2 is SVGAGI (reference sequence). The CDR3 spells CASSRGLRGASGEDTQYF. In nucleotides, the CDR3 is TGTGCCAGCAGCCGAGGACTCCGAGGGGCTAGCGGTGAGGATACGCAGTATTTT.

This rearrangement joins TRBV7-2 to TRBJ2-5, with D possibly being TRBD1 (6 bases). The CDR3 consists of 15 residues. The germline CDR1 and CDR2 sequences are SGHTA and FQGNSA. V lost 6 bases and J 2 bases, leaving 16 bases between the germline ends. The CDR3 DNA follows: TGTGCCAGCAGTAGAACAGGGAGTGGGCAAGAGACCCAGTACTTC. Protein sequence: CASSRTGSGQETQYF.

The chain joins TRBV30 to TRBJ1-6, with no clear D. V lost 4 bases to trimming and J lost 7 bases, with 26 bases between them. The CDR3 is made up of 18 amino acids. CDR1 is GTSNPN and CDR2 is SVGIG in the germline V gene (reference sequence). The chain's CDR3 is CAWIGLSPNAEGNSPLHF. Here the CDR3 DNA reads TGTGCCTGGATCGGTCTATCCCCGAACGCCGAAGGGAATTCACCCCTCCACTTT.

The count of this clone is one. V gene TRBV9 combines with J gene TRBJ2-5, with D possibly matching TRBD2 (5 bases). Germline CDR1 reads SGDLS; CDR2 reads YYNGEE. This CDR3 comprises 16 residues. The ends were cut back, 0 bases at V and 5 bases at J, with 17 bases in the middle. In nucleotides, the CDR3 is TGTGCCAGCAGCGTAGGAGACACTCCTGGCGGGGAGACCCAGTACTTC. It translates to CASSVGDTPGGETQYF.

The genes are TRBV5-5 and TRBJ2-1; no firm D call. The germline V gene has CDR1 SGHKS and CDR2 YYEKEE (reference sequence). The CDR3 loop spans 8 amino acids. V was cut by 4 bases and J by 11 bases, with 1 base left in between. In nucleotides, the CDR3 is TGTGCCAGCAGCCAGCAGTTCTTC. It encodes CASSQQFF.

This clone was detected only a few times. V gene TRBV30 combines with J gene TRBJ2-6, with no clear D. The ends were cut back, 4 bases at V and 3 bases at J, with 10 bases in the middle. Germline lookup yields CDR1 GTSNPN and CDR2 SVGIG (reference sequence). The CDR3 covers 14 residues. CDR3 amino acids: CAWKSNLGANVLTF. The CDR3 nucleotides read TGTGCCTGGAAGTCGAACCTTGGGGCCAACGTCCTGACTTTC. Full variable domain (rest looked up from reference TRBV30 and TRBJ2-6): SQTIHQWPATLVQPVGSPLSLECTVEGTSNPNLYWYRQAAGRGLQLLFYSVGIGQISSEVPQNLSASRPQDRQFILSSKKLLLSDSGFYLCAWKSNLGANVLTFGAGSRLTVL.

Only a few counts were recorded for this clone. CDR3 sequence: CASSLVGGPGYGYTF. DNA for the CDR3: TGTGCCAGCAGCCTGGTGGGGGGTCCGGGCTATGGCTACACCTTC. The chain joins TRBV5-5 to TRBJ1-2; TRBD1 might be the D (5 bases). Trimming took off 4 bases at V and 4 bases at J, with 17 bases between the two ends. The germline CDR1 and CDR2 sequences are SGHKS and YYEKEE (reference sequence). There are 15 residues in the CDR3. The whole variable domain, filled in from reference TRBV5-5 and TRBJ1-2, reads DAGVTQSPTHLIKTRGQQVTLRCSPISGHKSVSWYQQVLGQGPQFIFQYYEKEERGRGNFPDRFSARQFPNYSSELNVNALLLGDSALYLCASSLVGGPGYGYTFGSGTRLTVV.

The chain recombines TRBV18 with TRBJ1-5; 7 bases line up with TRBD1. Germline values: CDR1 KGHSH, CDR2 LQKENI. This CDR3 comprises 17 residues. V gave up 5 bases and J gave up 0 bases; unmatched junction bases: 10. The CDR3 loop reads CASSKSRDSYSNQPQHF. CDR3 bases: TGTGCCAGCTCAAAATCCCGGGACAGCTATAGCAATCAGCCCCAGCATTTT.

This chain uses TRBV30 with TRBJ1-1; no firm D call. V lost 4 bases, J lost 2 bases, and 11 bases lay in between. Germline loops: CDR1 GTSNPN, CDR2 SVGIG (reference sequence). This CDR3 contains 13 residues. CDR3 sequence reads: CAWTPFYNTEAFF. CDR3 DNA: TGTGCCTGGACCCCCTTTTACAACACTGAAGCTTTCTTT.

This rearrangement joins TRBV7-6 to TRBJ2-3, with 7 nucleotides matching TRBD1. The CDR3 is 15 residues long. The J segment lost 1 base and the V segment lost 5 bases, leaving 6 bases of the junction unmatched. CDR1 SGHVS and CDR2 FNYEAQ come from the germline V gene. CDR3 sequence reads: CASSVTGAGTDTQYF. The DNA of the CDR3 is TGTGCCAGCAGCGTTACAGGGGCTGGCACAGATACGCAGTATTTT.

This chain connects TRBV7-3 to TRBJ2-3; no firm D call. This CDR3 is 14 amino acids long. Germline assignment: CDR1 SGHTA and CDR2 FQGTGA. V was shortened by 6 bases and J by 5 bases, with 15 bases between the two germline ends. The CDR3 region has the DNA TGTGCCAGCAGTCCGGATCTCCAACGAGATACGCAGTATTTT. It encodes CASSPDLQRDTQYF.

This chain links TRBV28 with TRBJ2-2; D remains ambiguous. Germline CDR1 is MDHEN and CDR2 is SYDVKM. Trimming took off 6 bases at V and 3 bases at J, with 11 bases between the two ends. The CDR3 length is 14 residues. Written as DNA, the CDR3 is TGTGCCAGCAGGTGGCAGGCTTACACCGGGGAGCTGTTTTTT. Translating gives CASRWQAYTGELFF.

This chain uses TRBV7-3 with TRBJ2-7; unclear D gene. CDR1 and CDR2 from the germline V gene are SGHTA and FQGTGA. CDR3 size: 15 residues. The germline V and J ends were trimmed by 0 bases and 2 bases, with 11 bases remaining between them. CDR3: CASSLTSWGTYEQYF. The CDR3 DNA reads as TGTGCCAGCAGCTTAACGTCATGGGGAACCTACGAGCAGTACTTC.

This clone turned up a few times. The chain recombines TRBV6-2 or TRBV6-3 with TRBJ1-5; D gene unclear. The V end was cut by 5 bases, the J end by 0 bases, with 11 bases between. CDR3 length: 15 amino acids. Germline assignment: CDR1 MNHEY and CDR2 SVGEGT. As DNA, the CDR3 is TGTGCCAGCAGTACCAGACGGTATAGCAATCAGCCCCAGCATTTT. It encodes CASSTRRYSNQPQHF.

The genes are TRBV2 and TRBJ1-1; D call uncertain. Germline V gene data show CDR1 as SNHLY and CDR2 as FYNNEI. V gave up 3 bases and J gave up 7 bases, with 9 bases separating them. CDR3 size: 12 residues. The CDR3 loop reads CASSELGFEAFF. In nucleotides, the CDR3 is TGTGCCAGCAGTGAGTTGGGGTTTGAAGCTTTCTTT.

V is TRBV6-5 and J is TRBJ1-5; tentatively, D is TRBD1 (6 bases). V was clipped by 6 bases and J by 6 bases, with 12 bases between them. The V gene's germline CDR1 is MNHEY and CDR2 SVGAGI. The CDR3 is 13 residues long. This CDR3 reads CASSSDRTQPQHF. The CDR3 nucleotides are TGTGCCAGCAGCTCCGACAGGACTCAGCCCCAGCATTTT.

V gene TRBV5-6 combines with J gene TRBJ1-5; D perhaps matches TRBD1 (5 bases). V gave up 2 bases and J gave up 4 bases, with 13 bases separating them. CDR3 length: 15 amino acids. Looked up from germline, CDR1 is SGHDT and CDR2 is YYEEEE. CDR3 sequence: CASSLRQGRNQPQHF. The CDR3 nucleotides read TGTGCCAGCAGCTTAAGGCAGGGCCGGAATCAGCCCCAGCATTTT.

This chain uses TRBV4-1 with TRBJ1-1; TRBD1 matches at 8 bases. Unmatched junction bases numbered 14, after V lost 0 bases and J lost 5 bases. The CDR3 is 18 residues long. Germline assignment: CDR1 MGHRA and CDR2 YSYEKL. The chain's CDR3 is CASSQEWSRGQVKTEAFF. CDR3 nucleotide sequence: TGCGCCAGCAGCCAAGAATGGTCCCGGGGACAGGTAAAAACTGAAGCTTTCTTT.

The V and J genes are TRBV27 and TRBJ2-1; D is perhaps TRBD1 or TRBD2 (5 bases each). Germline CDR1 is MNHEY and CDR2 is SMNVEV (reference sequence). V was shortened by 2 bases and J by 9 bases, with 11 bases between the two germline ends. The CDR3 consists of 13 residues. In DNA, the CDR3 is TGTGCCAGCAGTTTAAGACCAGGGAGTGAGCAGTTCTTC. This translates into CASSLRPGSEQFF.